The T cell receptor (beta chain) under discussion was sequenced for a study of OX40 agonist ivuxolimab in advanced cancers. Regarding the complete study: The costimulatory receptor OX40 (CD134) was targeted by ivuxolimab, a fully human IgG2 agonistic monoclonal antibody. Intravenous ivuxolimab was administered to patients every 2 weeks at six dose levels: 0.01, 0.1, 0.3, 1.5, 3 and 10 mg/kg. Of the roughly 52 dose-escalation patients, hepatocellular carcinoma was present in about 20, melanoma in roughly 15, renal cell carcinoma in 9 and head and neck cancer in 9. A male proportion of nearly 85% and a mean age of about 60 years, ranging from roughly 23 to 79, were recorded for the dose-escalation cohort. Prior anti-PD-1, anti-PD-L1 or anti-CTLA-4 therapy was permitted, and about two fifths of dose-escalation patients had received checkpoint inhibitors. Partial responses occurred in three dose-escalation patients, of whom one had hepatocellular carcinoma and two had cutaneous melanoma. The purpose of peripheral TCRbeta sequencing was to test whether ivuxolimab changed TCR sequence diversity and led to clonal T-cell expansion. The paper describes the monotherapy dose-escalation part (N = 52 patients) of the phase I trial of ivuxolimab.

Genomic DNA was extracted from sorted cells for sequencing of the TCRbeta CDR3 region. The immunoSEQ Assay was used to sequence the TCRbeta CDR3 regions. The source is immuneACCESS, and TCRdb retained only in-frame sequences with V and J called. Part of the clones is not carried over; for the studies checked, unresolved V genes explain less than half of this, and the remainder is unexplained. The sample has tens of thousands of clones on record, about 86% of them singletons. Together, the top ten hold approximately 6.3% of the sample. Overall study outcomes, separate from this receptor: Antigen specificity was not determined for the clonally expanded peripheral T cells. In partial responders in the 0.1-3.0 mg/kg groups, normalized peripheral clonal expansion was found to be among the lowest, especially among CD8+ T cells. After ivuxolimab, more expanded clones were found on average in CD8+ T cells than in CD4+ T cells. Low levels of normalized T-cell clonal expansion were also seen in some patients who did not respond. At doses of 0.1 to 3.0 mg/kg, clonal expansion of both CD4+ and CD8+ blood T cells was observed from baseline to week 6.

Between the V and J ends, shortened by 6 bases and 2 bases respectively, the junction contains 14 bases. The CDR1 and CDR2 encoded by the germline V gene (reference sequence) are MNHNY and SVGAGI. The CDR3 runs 16 residues from the cysteine to the phenylalanine. Only CDR3 DNA remains: 48 bases, in frame from the first base. Comments on this clone: There is no known antigen for this receptor. Per-nucleotide qualities are absent, and no much larger clonotype sits a single base away.

The trial excluded patients who had a history of autoimmune disease or were on systemic immunosuppression. In every dose cohort, peripheral blood was drawn for TCR sequencing at baseline, cycle 4 day 1, and cycle 7 day 1. Samples were obtained from an open-label, multicenter, first-in-human phase I dose-escalation trial of ivuxolimab. Adults with locally advanced or metastatic melanoma, renal cell carcinoma, hepatocellular carcinoma or head and neck squamous cell carcinoma were enrolled in the trial. Before TCR sequencing, CD4+ and CD8+ T cells were separately sorted from peripheral blood. Recombination linked TRBV6-6 to TRBJ1-6; TRBD1 is possibly the D segment (5 matching bases). The source of this sequence is an adult with an advanced solid tumor such as melanoma, head and neck, liver or kidney cancer. Specimen: CD4+ or CD8+ T cells sorted from blood, collected in a trial of the OX40 agonist ivuxolimab. The CDR3 has the sequence CASSPHTGAYNSPLHF. The base sequence is TGTGCCAGCAGCCCCCATACAGGAGCCTATAATTCACCCCTCCACTTT.